This T cell receptor beta chain was sequenced for a study of molecular identifiers for immune sequencing clone quantification. Looked up from germline, CDR1 is SQVTM and CDR2 is ANQGSEA. The trim removed 4 bases at V and 9 bases at J, leaving 12 bases unmatched. The CDR3 consists of 15 residues. A single record per CDR3 protein comes from TCRdb applying MiXCR to the PCR reads. The sample holds 85,000 to 95,000 distinct CDR3 sequences, under 20% seen once. Material: naive CD8+ T cells from blood, with Jurkat cell RNA spiked in. Regarding subset: FACS-sorted CD8+CD4-CCR7+CD45RA+ naive T cells. The chain joins TRBV29-1 to TRBJ2-1, with 10 bases aligning to TRBD2. This TCR derives from a human donor in good health. Some libraries in this study had Jurkat cell RNA spiked in. This CDR3 is CSVVFGTSVNGEQFF. The CDR3 nucleotides are TGCAGCGTTGTGTTTGGGACTAGCGTTAATGGTGAGCAGTTCTTC.